This is a list of T cell receptor beta chains from one sample in a study of PD-L1 blockade in urothelial cancer. Generated by immunoSEQ multiplex PCR, the TCRdb table keeps only in-frame clones and is missing some. The sample yields around 40,000 clones, about four fifths seen once. Source: PBMCs, taken around atezolizumab (anti-PD-L1) treatment. The origin of the receptors is a man aged 55 to 70 with urothelial cancer. Each CDR3 is given with its conserved first and last residue. D genes are given only for firm matches. Expanded clones are given a class, and other clones once, few, many or no size at all.

V	size	D	J	CDR3	DNA
TRBV7-2	NA	TRBD1	TRBJ2-7	CASSLRQGTYEQYF	TGTGCCAGCAGTCTCCGACAGGGGACCTACGAGCAGTACTTC
TRBV7-6	NA	TRBD2	TRBJ2-1	CASSSRLAGVNEQFF	TGTGCCAGCAGCTCCCGGCTAGCGGGAGTCAATGAGCAGTTCTTC
TRBV2	NA	NA	TRBJ1-1	CASGQGRTEAFF	TGTGCCAGCGGGCAGGGTCGGACTGAAGCTTTCTTT
TRBV10-3	NA	TRBD2	TRBJ2-7	CAISEASGRGSYEQYF	TGTGCCATCAGTGAGGCTAGCGGGAGAGGATCCTACGAGCAGTACTTC
TRBV19	NA	NA	TRBJ2-2	CASSITGRELFF	TGTGCCAGTAGTATTACAGGGAGGGAGCTGTTTTTT
TRBV5-4	NA	TRBD1	TRBJ2-7	CASSQWTGRWGEQYF	TGTGCCAGCAGCCAATGGACAGGCCGTTGGGGCGAGCAGTACTTC
TRBV7-2	few	NA	TRBJ2-5	CASSQGLQETQYF	TGTGCCAGCAGCCAAGGACTTCAAGAGACCCAGTACTTC
TRBV9	NA	TRBD1	TRBJ1-2	CASSVRDRDGGYTF	TGTGCCAGCAGCGTCCGGGACAGGGACGGGGGCTACACCTTC
TRBV11-2	NA	TRBD1	TRBJ1-1	CASSLPDRVKAFF	TGTGCCAGCAGCCTACCGGACAGGGTCAAGGCTTTCTTT
TRBV28	NA	TRBD1	TRBJ1-5	CASRDRDGQPQHF	TGTGCCAGCCGGGACAGGGACGGACAGCCCCAGCATTTT
TRBV5-6	few	NA	TRBJ2-7	CASSLVWASEPYEQYF	TGTGCCAGCAGCTTGGTCTGGGCATCAGAACCCTACGAGCAGTACTTC
TRBV5-6	NA	TRBD1	TRBJ2-7	CASSRTGEGEQYF	TGTGCCAGCAGCCGGACAGGGGAAGGTGAGCAGTACTTC
TRBV5-5	NA	TRBD1	TRBJ1-2	CASSPTGNYGYTF	TGTGCCAGCAGCCCGACAGGGAACTATGGCTACACCTTC
TRBV5-1	NA	TRBD1	TRBJ2-7	CASSDTGTGGTYEQYF	TGCGCCAGCAGCGATACCGGGACAGGGGGTACCTACGAGCAGTACTTC
TRBV19	NA	NA	TRBJ2-5	CASMGSGETQYF	TGTGCCAGTATGGGGAGCGGAGAGACCCAGTACTTC
TRBV28	NA	TRBD1	TRBJ1-6	CASSTGGRSPLHF	TGTGCCAGCTCGACAGGGGGTAGGTCACCCCTCCACTTT
TRBV28	NA	NA	TRBJ2-5	CASSLSRDGRETQYF	TGTGCCAGCAGTTTATCCAGGGATGGAAGAGAGACCCAGTACTTC
TRBV6-1	NA	NA	TRBJ1-5	CASSEADISNQPQHF	TGTGCCAGCAGTGAAGCGGACATTTCCAATCAGCCCCAGCATTTT
TRBV29-1	NA	TRBD1	TRBJ2-2	CSAGTGTGSGELFF	TGCAGCGCCGGAACCGGGACAGGGTCCGGGGAGCTGTTTTTT
TRBV7-2	once	TRBD1	TRBJ2-5	CASSGDRGRQETQYF	TGTGCCAGCAGCGGTGACAGGGGGCGGCAAGAGACCCAGTACTTC
TRBV7-9	few	NA	TRBJ1-4	CAITGSGEKLFF	TGTGCCATCACAGGATCGGGTGAAAAACTGTTTTTT